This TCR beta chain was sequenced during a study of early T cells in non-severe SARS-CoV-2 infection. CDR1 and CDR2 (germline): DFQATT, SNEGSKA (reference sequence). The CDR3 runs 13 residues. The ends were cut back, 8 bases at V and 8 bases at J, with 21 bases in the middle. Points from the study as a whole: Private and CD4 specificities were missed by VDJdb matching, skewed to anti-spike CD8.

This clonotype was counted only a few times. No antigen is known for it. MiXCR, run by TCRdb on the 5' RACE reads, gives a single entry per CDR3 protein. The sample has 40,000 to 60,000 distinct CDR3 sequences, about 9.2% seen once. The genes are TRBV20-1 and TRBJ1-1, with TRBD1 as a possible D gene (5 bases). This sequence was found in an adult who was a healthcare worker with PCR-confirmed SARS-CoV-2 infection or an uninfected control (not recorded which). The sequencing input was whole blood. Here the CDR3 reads CSLFTDGGTEAFF. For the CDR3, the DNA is TGCAGTCTATTCACAGACGGGGGTACGGAAGCTTTCTTT.